This T cell receptor beta chain was sequenced during a study of vaccination and CD4 T cells after COVID-19. Study in general: Post-vaccine sampling followed dose two by a median approximately 70 days (range 14 to 241).

This clonotype was picked up a small number of times. Its antigen is not known. Treatment in this sample: approximately 9-day PBMC culture with coronavirus spike peptide pools or control peptides (ViraFEST assay). Expanded clonotypes were found by TCR sequencing after peptide-pool stimulation (ViraFEST). Sequencing of cultured CD4+ T cell DNA used the Oncomine TCR Beta short-read assay. The source of extracted genomic DNA was cultured CD4+ T cells. TCRdb redid the calling of the PCR reads with MiXCR, one entry per CDR3 protein. The data hold 11,000 to 15,000 distinct CDR3 sequences, with under 55% observed a single time. The germline CDR1 and CDR2 sequences are WNHNN and SYGVQD (reference sequence). The CDR3 runs 13 residues. Trimming shortened V by 5 bases and J by 5 bases, and 12 bases separated the two germline ends.

The clonotype originates from a human donor who had recovered from COVID-19. Sequencing was carried out using CD4+ T cells from blood, cultured in vitro. The genes are TRBV10-1 and TRBJ1-1, with D possibly TRBD1 on 5 matching bases. In DNA form, the CDR3 reads TGCGCCAGCAGTCCGTTGGGGGGGACTGAAGCTTTCTTT. This sequence encodes CASSPLGGTEAFF.